The subject of this entry is one T cell receptor beta chain. Which antigen it targets is not known. Qualities for individual bases were not recorded, and no much larger clone is one base off. The label giving this sample's time point can be read as: baseline before first vaccination. The sample's treatment or condition, from its label and the paper: meningococcal conjugate vaccine given as trial control. The vaccinee samples were drawn from two UK trials, COV001 and COV002, one of which was a single-blind randomized controlled phase 2/3 trial testing AZD1222 (ChAdOx1 nCoV-19) in healthy adults. For TCRbeta chain sequencing, PBMC samples were collected from trial participants at day 0 and at day 28 after the second dose. V and J are truncated by 5 bases and 2 bases respectively, leaving an intervening sequence of 11 bases. Based on the germline V gene, the CDR1 and CDR2 sequences are SGHVS and FNYEAQ. Counted from cysteine to phenylalanine, this CDR3 has 14 amino acids. Kept here is only the CDR3 DNA, which spans 42 bases and is read in frame from base 1.

This entry is derived from a study of T cell responses to AZD1222 COVID-19 vaccine listed by TCRdb under 2021. Concerning the study at large: TCR sequencing covered about 230 trial participants: about 210 given two doses of AZD1222 and 26 given two doses of MenACWY control vaccine. Trial participants were enrolled by age into 18-55, 56-69 and 70-plus year subgroups, with roughly 160, 29 and 62 TCR-sequenced participants respectively. Points the paper makes about the study in general: Reportedly, almost half of the unique spike-specific TCRs recognized epitopes lying outside the regions that are mutated in the B.1.351 and B.1.1.7 variants. No day 14 peak-response samples were available, so repertoires were characterized only after the peak T cell response. Only a handful of AZD1222 recipients were SARS-CoV-2 seropositive at baseline, limiting conclusions about previously exposed vaccinees. The whole spike protein was spanned by vaccine-associated CD4 TCRs, and dominant responses were seen in regions 160-218 and 743-854. In the small 56-69-year group, the increase in depth fell short of significance, most likely because of low power. After two AZD1222 doses, both the breadth and the depth of spike-specific TCRs were significantly higher than at day 0 and than in MenACWY recipients. Participants were mostly white British and included more females than males, and it was suggested by the authors that clonal diversity may have been underestimated.

The CDR3 regions of human TCRbeta chains were analyzed by immunosequencing. In the paper's pipeline: TCRs in the repertoires were matched against a reference library of SARS-CoV-2-specific TCRs that had been generated with the MIRA antigen-specificity platform. Breadth was defined as the fraction of unique TCRs that were SARS-CoV-2-associated, and depth was defined as the fraction of total T cells that were SARS-CoV-2-associated. Each spike-specific TCR was assigned to its reactive spike region and to a CD4 or CD8 class using the MIRA data. Log10-transformed breadth and depth values were compared by one-way ANOVA with Sidak's multiple comparisons tests. Drawn from immuneACCESS, this table holds only the in-frame rearrangements with V and J called that TCRdb kept. Clones are partly lost; checked studies trace under half to an unresolved V gene and leave the rest unexplained. Clonal size and the V and J genes are those of that table, whereas D and trimming came from the DNA. Across this sample there are 70,000 to 95,000 clones, with under 90% seen only once. Approximately 3% of the sample is held by the ten biggest clonotypes.

The material was peripheral blood, obtained on day 0 of MenACWY control vaccination. In this chain, TRBV7-6 is recombined with TRBJ2-3; matching of 5 bases hints at TRBD1 as the D gene. This receptor was obtained from an adult in good health. The nucleotides read TGTGCCAGCAGCCCAACAGGCGACACAGATACGCAGTATTTT. Translated, it gives CASSPTGDTDTQYF.